This TCR beta chain was captured in a study of blood T cell repertoires in COVID-19. Overall study context: COVID-19 samples collected from the United States, Italy and Spain covered acute and convalescent phases.

Authors' processing steps: Reference gene primer amplification gave estimated nucleated cell counts. Sequencing was performed with immunoSEQ multiplex PCR; in TCRdb, only in-frame clones are kept and a portion is missing. The V and J calls and clone size come from that table; D and trimming were worked out from the DNA. The table lists approximately 360,000 clones, roughly 80% of them singletons. Living in 24 US areas, the participants were between roughly 18 and 90 years of age. Each participant's cohort was designated according to participant-reported clinical history. The V end was cut by 0 bases, the J end by 1 base, with 9 bases between. Germline values: CDR1 KGHSH, CDR2 LQKENI. The CDR3 is 15 residues long.

Sample: PBMCs or T cells enriched from blood (not recorded which). This TCR was sampled from a woman aged 45 to 65 who had recovered from COVID-19. The chain couples TRBV18 to TRBJ1-1; a possible D gene is TRBD1 (6 bases). In DNA form, the CDR3 reads TGTGCCAGCTCACCACCCATGGGACAGAACACTGAAGCTTTCTTT. Translating gives CASSPPMGQNTEAFF.